The rows below give T cell receptor beta chains drawn from one sample of a study of beta chain features in type 1 diabetes. Libraries were prepared by immunoSEQ multiplex PCR; TCRdb keeps only in-frame clonotypes and omits some of them. The sample shows around 240,000 clones, 16% of them seen only once. The sample comprised naive CD4+ T cells from blood. The receptors shown here come from a man aged 30-40 years with type 1 diabetes. Each CDR3 is given with its conserved first and last residue. The order of the fields is D gene, V gene, clone size, J gene, CDR3 DNA, CDR3 protein. D genes are given only for firm matches. Clone size is stated in some rows and not others, as once, few, many or a class when expanded.

>.|TRBV10-3|few|TRBJ1-2
TGTGCCATCAGTGAGTCGTTGAAGGGCTACACCTTC
CAISESLKGYTF
>.|TRBV30|.|TRBJ1-5
TGTGCCTGGAGTGCGGTTCTAGGCGCCCAGCATTTT
CAWSAVLGAQHF
>TRBD1|TRBV5-1|few|TRBJ2-5
TGCGCCAGCAGCTCGACAGGGACGGGAGAGACCCAGTACTTC
CASSSTGTGETQYF
>TRBD2|TRBV4-1|few|TRBJ2-1
TGCGCCAGCAGGCAACCGGGACTAGCGGGAGCCGGCTACAATGAGCAGTTCTTC
CASRQPGLAGAGYNEQFF
>.|TRBV7-8|.|TRBJ2-3
TGTGCCAGCAGACCCTTTGGGGGAAGCACAGATACGCAGTATTTT
CASRPFGGSTDTQYF
>TRBD2|TRBV29-1|few|TRBJ2-5
TGCAGCCCCATAAGCGGGAGGGCCGGAGAGACCCAGTACTTC
CSPISGRAGETQYF
>.|TRBV15|.|TRBJ1-1
TGTGCCACCAGGCCCTCCTACGCATTAGGGAACACTGAAGCTTTCTTT
CATRPSYALGNTEAFF
>TRBD1|TRBV19|few|TRBJ2-1
TGTGCCAGTAGTAGGGACAGGCCGAATAGTGGCTACAATGAGCAGTTCTTC
CASSRDRPNSGYNEQFF
>.|TRBV9|.|TRBJ2-4
TGTGCCAGCAGCCCCAGACTAAGTCCGCTTTTGAACATTCAGTACTTC
CASSPRLSPLLNIQYF
>.|TRBV9|.|TRBJ2-4
TGTGCCAGCAGCGCAAGTGAAGCCAAAAACATTCAGTACTTC
CASSASEAKNIQYF
>.|TRBV4-3|.|TRBJ1-2
TGCGCCAGCAGCCAAGTTCCAGGGTATAACTATGGCTACACCTTC
CASSQVPGYNYGYTF
>.|TRBV7-8|few|TRBJ2-6
TGTGCCAGCAGCTTATGGGTGGACCTACGGAAAGCTGGGGCCAACGTCCTGACTTTC
CASSLWVDLRKAGANVLTF
>.|TRBV28|.|TRBJ1-5
TGTGCCAGCAGCCCGGGGGATGGCAATCAGCCCCAGCATTTT
CASSPGDGNQPQHF
>.|TRBV7-2|.|TRBJ2-4
TGTGCCAGCAGCCTTTCTCCCTGGGAATCCAAAAACATTCAGTACTTC
CASSLSPWESKNIQYF
>.|TRBV18|.|TRBJ1-1
TGTGCCAGTAGTGACGGAGAAAACACTGAAGCTTTCTTT
CASSDGENTEAFF
>.|TRBV28|.|TRBJ2-3
TGTGCCAGCAGACTCACAGATACGCAGTATTTT
CASRLTDTQYF
>.|TRBV10-3|.|TRBJ2-5
TGTGCCATCAGTGAGTCAGGCAGGGAAGAGACCCAGTACTTC
CAISESGREETQYF
>.|TRBV10-3|few|TRBJ2-7
TGTGCCATCAGTGAGTCGACCCTGGGGACCGACGAGCAGTACTTC
CAISESTLGTDEQYF
>TRBD1|TRBV28|.|TRBJ2-7
TGTGCCAGCAGTTTATGGTCCGGGACAGGGAATACCTACGAGCAGTACTTC
CASSLWSGTGNTYEQYF
>.|TRBV28|few|TRBJ2-5
TGTGCCAGCAGTTTGGTGGGGCCCAAGACCCAGTACTTC
CASSLVGPKTQYF
>TRBD1|TRBV9|.|TRBJ2-1
TGTGCCAGCAGCTCACAGGGGGACTCCTACAATGAGCAGTTCTTC
CASSSQGDSYNEQFF
>TRBD1|TRBV27|.|TRBJ1-5
TGTGCCAGCAGGGCGACAGGGACTAACAATCAGCCCCAGCATTTT
CASRATGTNNQPQHF
>.|TRBV30|.|TRBJ1-1
TGTGTTCTCAGCAGGATGAACACTGAAGCTTTCTTT
CVLSRMNTEAFF
>.|TRBV9|.|TRBJ2-5
TGTGCCAGCAGCGCCCGGGCAGAAGAGACCCAGTACTTC
CASSARAEETQYF
>.|TRBV18|few|TRBJ2-5
TGTGCCAGCTCCCCCAAGAATCCCCGGGACACATTCCAAGAGACCCAGTACTTC
CASSPKNPRDTFQETQYF
>.|TRBV28|.|TRBJ2-1
TGTGCCAGCAGTTTTTACAATGAGCAGTTCTTC
CASSFYNEQFF
>.|TRBV5-1|.|TRBJ1-2
TGCGCCAGCAGCCTGGACGGATTCGAAGGCTACACCTTC
CASSLDGFEGYTF
>TRBD1|TRBV7-2|.|TRBJ2-5
TGTGCCAGCAGCTTAGTGTCGCGCAGGGGGCGCGAGACCCAGTACTTC
CASSLVSRRGRETQYF
>TRBD2|TRBV5-1|.|TRBJ2-1
TGCGCCAGCAGCTCTCTACTAGCGGGGCCCGAGCAGTTCTTC
CASSSLLAGPEQFF
>.|TRBV2|few|TRBJ2-1
TGTGCCAGCAGGTCCGAGCGGGCTCAAAACAATGAGCAGTTCTTC
CASRSERAQNNEQFF
>.|TRBV30|few|TRBJ2-2
TGTGCCTGGAGTATGACCGGGGAGCTGTTTTTT
CAWSMTGELFF
>.|TRBV21-1|.|TRBJ2-7
TGTGCCAGCAGCAAGGTGATGGGAGAGGTGGAGCAGTACTTC
CASSKVMGEVEQYF
>TRBD2|TRBV7-9|.|TRBJ2-5
TGTGCCAGCAGCTTAGTACCCACGGGGGGAACGGAGACCCAGTACTTC
CASSLVPTGGTETQYF
>TRBD2|TRBV9|.|TRBJ2-7
TGTGCCAGCAGCGTAGGAAGGACTAGCGGCTCCTACGAGCAGTACTTC
CASSVGRTSGSYEQYF
>.|TRBV4-1|.|TRBJ1-2
TGCGCCAGCAGCCCGACAGGCCCAGTCTATGGCTACACCTTC
CASSPTGPVYGYTF
>.|TRBV11-1|few|TRBJ2-6
TGTGCCAGCAGCTTGAGGCGGAACAGTTTCTCTGGGGCCAACGTCCTGACTTTC
CASSLRRNSFSGANVLTF
>TRBD2|TRBV7-7|.|TRBJ2-1
TGTGCCAGCAGCGCCGGGACTAGCGGGAGGTTCAATGAGCAGTTCTTC
CASSAGTSGRFNEQFF
>TRBD2|TRBV7-2|.|TRBJ2-3
TGTGCCAGCAGCGCGCAAGCTCTAGCGGGAGCTGGAGATACGCAGTATTTT
CASSAQALAGAGDTQYF
>.|TRBV9|.|TRBJ1-3
TGTGCCAGTTCCTACCAGGGATCTGGAAACACCATATATTTT
CASSYQGSGNTIYF
>TRBD1|TRBV2|few|TRBJ2-7
TGTGCCAGCAGGCGCGCGGGGACAGGGGTTGGCGAGCAGTACTTC
CASRRAGTGVGEQYF
>TRBD2|TRBV29-1|.|TRBJ2-3
TGCAGCGTTGGAGTTAGACTAGCCACAGATACGCAGTATTTT
CSVGVRLATDTQYF
>.|TRBV4-1|few|TRBJ1-1
TGCGCCAGCAGCCAAGATTGGAACACTGAAGCTTTCTTT
CASSQDWNTEAFF